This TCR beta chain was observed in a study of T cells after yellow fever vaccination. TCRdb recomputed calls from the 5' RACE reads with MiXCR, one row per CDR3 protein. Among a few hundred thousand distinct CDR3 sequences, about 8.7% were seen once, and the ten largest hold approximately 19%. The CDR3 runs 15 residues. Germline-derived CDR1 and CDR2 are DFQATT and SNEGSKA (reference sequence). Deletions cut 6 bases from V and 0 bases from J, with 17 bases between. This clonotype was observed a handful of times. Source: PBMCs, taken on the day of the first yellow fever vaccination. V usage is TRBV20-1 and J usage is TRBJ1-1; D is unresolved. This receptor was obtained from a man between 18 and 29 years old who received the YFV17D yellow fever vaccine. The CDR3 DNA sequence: TGCAGTGCCACCCCTCGAAGGCTATTGAACACTGAAGCTTTCTTT. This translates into CSATPRRLLNTEAFF.